The clone carrying this TCR beta chain appeared a single time. Its antigen is unidentified. The CDR3 runs to 11 residues. Germline V gives CDR1 MDHEN, CDR2 SYDVKM. Deletions cut 3 bases from V and 2 bases from J, with 1 base between. The data were obtained in a study of T cell responses to AZD1222 COVID-19 vaccine. Whole-study results and caveats: Clonal diversity was possibly underestimated, and the donors were mostly white British, with more females.

Data came from immunoSEQ multiplex PCR; TCRdb stores just in-frame clones and leaves some out. The sample lists fewer than 200,000 clones; roughly nine tenths were seen once. The TCR was taken from an adult in good health. The V call is TRBV28, the J call TRBJ1-1; D gene ambiguous. The sequenced sample was peripheral blood, obtained on day 0 of AZD1222 vaccination. CDR3 nucleotides: TGTGCCAGCAGTTTCAACACTGAAGCTTTCTTT. Its translation: CASSFNTEAFF.